Below are 4 T cell receptor beta chains sequenced from a single sample in a study of radiotherapy plus CTLA-4 blockade in lung cancer. Clones were sequenced by immunoSEQ multiplex PCR, and TCRdb holds only the in-frame ones, with some missing. Of roughly 90,000 clones listed, 78% are singletons. The input for sequencing was peripheral blood, taken from a patient treated with radiotherapy plus ipilimumab. These TCRs come from a human donor with non-small cell lung cancer who had a partial response to radiotherapy plus ipilimumab. Some clones in this sample may be carry-over from other donors' samples.

This sequence joins TRBV5-8 and TRBJ1-2; D is perhaps TRBD1 (6 bases). The germline V gene encodes CDR1 SGHTS and CDR2 YDEGEE. V was pared by 2 bases and J by 4 bases, with 12 bases between. CDR3 length equals 14 residues. This chain's CDR3 is CASSLAGVRYGYTF. CDR3 DNA sequence: TGTGCCAGCAGCTTAGCAGGGGTCCGCTATGGCTACACCTTC.

The chain has TRBV10-2 and TRBJ2-7; D is uncertain. The CDR3 runs to 12 residues. The germline V and J ends were trimmed by 6 bases and 1 base, with 7 bases remaining between them. Germline V gene sequence: CDR1 WSHSY, CDR2 SAAADI. CDR3 sequence: CASRTPSYEQYF. The CDR3 DNA reads as TGCGCCAGCAGGACACCGTCCTACGAGCAGTACTTC.

The rearrangement joins TRBV6-6 to TRBJ1-2; maybe TRBD1 (6 bases). Between the trimmed V and J ends, which lost 8 bases and 7 bases, there was a span of 14 bases. CDR3 length: 12 residues. Germline CDR1 reads MNHNY; CDR2 reads SVGAGI (reference sequence). CDR3 loop: CASFQGSSGYTF. The CDR3 nucleotides read TGTGCCAGCTTCCAGGGGTCCTCTGGCTACACCTTC.

The DNA of the CDR3 is TGTGCCAGCAGTGAAGGGAGGCATCTCTACGGCTACACCTTC. Translation: CASSEGRHLYGYTF. The chain couples TRBV6-1 to TRBJ1-2; no definite D call. With 1 base removed from V and 8 bases from J, the gap between germline ends came to 14 bases. The CDR3 has 14 residues. Germline V lookup: CDR1 MNHNS, CDR2 SASEGT.